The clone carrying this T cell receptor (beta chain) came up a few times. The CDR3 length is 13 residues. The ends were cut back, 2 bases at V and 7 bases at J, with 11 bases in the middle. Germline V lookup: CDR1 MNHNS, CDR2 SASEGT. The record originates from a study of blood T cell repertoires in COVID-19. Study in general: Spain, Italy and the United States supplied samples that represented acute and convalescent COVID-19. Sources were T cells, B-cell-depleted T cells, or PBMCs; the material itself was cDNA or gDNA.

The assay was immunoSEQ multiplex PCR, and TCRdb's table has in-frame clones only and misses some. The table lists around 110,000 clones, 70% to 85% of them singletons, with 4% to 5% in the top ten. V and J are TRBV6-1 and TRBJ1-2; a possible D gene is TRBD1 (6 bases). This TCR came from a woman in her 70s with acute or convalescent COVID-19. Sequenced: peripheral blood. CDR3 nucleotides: TGTGCCAGCAGTGAAATAACAGGGAGTGGCTACACCTTC. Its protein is CASSEITGSGYTF.